The 7 T cell receptor beta chains reported below all come from one sample, sequenced in a study of blood T cells in healthy people across ages. Combining a sample-barcoded 5' primer with a J-beta primer mix, a second PCR ran for about 6 to 12 cycles. TCRdb reprocessed the 5' RACE reads with MiXCR, giving one entry per CDR3 protein. The sample gives some 880,000 distinct CDR3 sequences, around 36% of which show up once; 10% to 15% is in the top ten. The sample comprised blood. The receptors stem from a man aged 18 to 30 in good health.

The V call is TRBV30, the J call TRBJ1-2; unclear D gene. The V end lost 2 bases, the J end lost 5 bases, and 9 bases lay between the germline ends. CDR3 length: 12 residues. Germline CDR1 GTSNPN, CDR2 SVGIG (reference sequence). The CDR3 DNA follows: TGTGCCTGGAGTTTAACCGGATATGGCTACACCTTC. Translating it yields CAWSLTGYGYTF.

There are many counts of this clonotype. The chain couples TRBV28 to TRBJ1-5, with a weak D call TRBD1 (5 bases). Trimming took 7 bases from V and 1 from J, leaving 20 bases between them. This CDR3 comprises 17 residues. Germline assignment: CDR1 MDHEN and CDR2 SYDVKM. In nucleotides, the CDR3 is TGTGCCAGCACCCCTACCGGGGGTGAGGAAAGCAATCAGCCCCAGCATTTT. Translated, it gives CASTPTGGEESNQPQHF. The full variable domain, its missing parts supplied by reference TRBV28 and TRBJ1-5, is DVKVTQSSRYLVKRTGEKVFLECVQDMDHENMFWYRQDPGLGLRLIYFSYDVKMKEKGDIPEGYSVSREKKERFSLILESASTNQTSMYLCASTPTGGEESNQPQHFGDGTRLSIL.

The sample holds a few counts of this clonotype. The chain recombines TRBV20-1 with TRBJ2-5, with 8 nucleotides matching TRBD1. There are 17 residues in the CDR3. Germline V gives CDR1 DFQATT, CDR2 SNEGSKA (reference sequence). The V and J ends lost 2 bases and 5 bases, in that order; junction bases with no gene match: 16. The CDR3 spells CSARYVGTGRGRETQYF. The CDR3 DNA sequence: TGCAGTGCTAGATACGTGGGGACAGGACGGGGGAGGGAGACCCAGTACTTC.

This chain links TRBV7-2 with TRBJ1-4, with 10 positions matching TRBD1. Looked up from germline, CDR1 is SGHTA and CDR2 is FQGNSA. This CDR3 is 17 amino acids long. Unmatched junction bases numbered 6, after V lost 3 bases and J lost 2 bases. The CDR3 here is CASSFQTGGITNEKLFF. The DNA for the CDR3 is TGTGCCAGCAGCTTTCAGACAGGGGGCATCACTAATGAAAAACTGTTTTTT.

This chain joins TRBV29-1 and TRBJ2-7; tentatively, D is TRBD2 (7 bases). Deletions cut 8 bases from V and 2 bases from J, with 19 bases between. Per germline, CDR1 SQVTM and CDR2 ANQGSEA. There are 14 residues in the CDR3. The CDR3 here is CSLGGGEGAYEQYF. The CDR3 DNA follows: TGCAGCCTTGGCGGAGGGGAGGGGGCCTACGAGCAGTACTTC.

This sequence joins TRBV6-2 or TRBV6-3 and TRBJ2-5, with 7 nucleotides matching TRBD1. Germline-derived CDR1 and CDR2 are MNHEY and SVGEGT. This CDR3 has 17 amino acids. The J segment lost 7 bases and the V segment lost 8 bases, leaving 22 bases of the junction unmatched. In DNA form, the CDR3 reads TGTGCCAGCGGTTCTTTAATCCCGGGACAGCGGCGGTTGACCCAGTACTTC. It encodes CASGSLIPGQRRLTQYF.

The V call is TRBV29-1, the J call TRBJ2-3; D may be TRBD1 (5 bases). The CDR3 totals 13 residues. The germline V and J ends were trimmed by 3 bases and 6 bases, with 13 bases remaining between them. Germline V CDR1 and CDR2: SQVTM, ANQGSEA. The CDR3 loop is CSVEGPRRDTQYF. In DNA, the CDR3 is TGCAGCGTTGAGGGGCCTCGCAGGGATACGCAGTATTTT.